The following is a TCR beta chain sequence with its context. From germline, CDR1 is MNHEY and CDR2 SVGAGI. There are 15 residues in the CDR3. Trimming stripped 3 bases from V and 3 bases from J, with 12 bases between. The data were taken from a study of T cell changes during pregnancy in multiple sclerosis. Generated by immunoSEQ multiplex PCR, the TCRdb table keeps only in-frame clones and is missing some. This table holds nearly 25,000 clones, 85% to 90% found once. This clonotype was sampled from a female donor in good health, enrolled as a control in a pregnancy study. The V call is TRBV6-5, the J call TRBJ1-5; no definite D call. The sample here was CD4+ T cells from peripheral blood mononuclear cells, taken in the first trimester of pregnancy. The CDR3 nucleotides are TGTGCCAGCAGTTATTCCGTAGACAACAATCAGCCCCAGCATTTT. Translation gives CASSYSVDNNQPQHF.